This T cell receptor beta chain was sequenced in a study of blood T cell repertoires in COVID-19. Study overall: Sites across the United States, Italy and Spain contributed samples from acute and convalescent COVID-19.

As handled by the study authors: Estimation of nucleated cell counts was performed using reference gene primer amplification. The table came from immunoSEQ multiplex PCR; TCRdb's copy has only in-frame clones and leaves some out. V, J and clone size were drawn from that table, and D and trimming were deduced from the DNA. The repertoire has about 220,000 clones, around 84% of them found once; the top ten carry 5.5% to 7.5%. This TCR was recovered from a woman between 35 and 50 years old who had recovered from COVID-19. Sequencing was performed on PBMCs or T cells enriched from blood (not recorded which).

The CDR3 sequence is CASSVGGQATLLYGYTF. The DNA for the CDR3 is TGTGCCAGCAGCGTAGGGGGACAGGCGACGCTCCTCTATGGCTACACCTTC. The V gene is TRBV9, the J gene TRBJ1-2; 8 bases map to TRBD1. With V trimmed by 0 bases and J by 4 bases, 11 bases remained unmatched. The germline V gene has CDR1 SGDLS and CDR2 YYNGEE. The CDR3 extends over 17 amino acids.